What follows are 12 T cell receptor beta chains derived from one specimen sequenced in a study of T cells in Graves' hyperthyroidism and ophthalmopathy. The source material, RNA transcripts, was used to amplify TCR beta CDR3 regions. HTBI primers were the set used in a first-round RT-PCR of the TCR CDR3. TCRdb analysed the multiplex PCR reads with MiXCR anew, one entry per CDR3 protein. The sample holds about 420,000 distinct CDR3 sequences, roughly an eighth seen once. What was sequenced was blood. The receptors stem from a woman younger than 35 with Graves' hyperthyroidism.

This clonotype was observed at least ten times. The chain has TRBV12-3 or TRBV12-4 and TRBJ2-7; D perhaps matches TRBD1 (6 bases). The ends were cut back, 6 bases at V and 5 bases at J, with 14 bases in the middle. The length of the CDR3 is 13 residues. In DNA, the CDR3 is TGTGCCAGCAGACCGAGTACAGGGAACGAGCAGTACTTC. Its protein product is CASRPSTGNEQYF.

The chain has TRBV9 and TRBJ2-1; D may be TRBD1 or TRBD2 (5 bases each). V lost 0 bases, J lost 11 bases, and 15 bases lay in between. The CDR3 spans 14 residues. Per the germline V gene, CDR1 is SGDLS and CDR2 is YYNGEE. The CDR3 is CASSVALQVGQQFF. Written as DNA, the CDR3 is TGTGCCAGCAGCGTAGCCCTTCAGGTGGGACAGCAGTTCTTC.

The sample holds many counts of this clonotype. The gene calls are TRBV14 and TRBJ2-5; D call uncertain. Germline V gives CDR1 SGHDN, CDR2 FVKESK. This CDR3 is 13 amino acids long. Trimming took off 3 bases at V and 4 bases at J, with 9 bases between the two ends. CDR3 region: CASSHHRVETQYF. In DNA, the CDR3 is TGTGCCAGCAGCCATCACCGGGTAGAGACCCAGTACTTC.

This clonotype came up many times. This chain joins TRBV6-2 or TRBV6-3 and TRBJ1-5, with 8 nucleotides matching TRBD1. Germline CDR1 reads MNHEY; CDR2 reads SVGEGT. V was clipped by 3 bases and J by 7 bases; unmatched bases: 23. The CDR3 spans 20 residues. In DNA, the CDR3 is TGTGCCAGCAGTTATTCACGCCGGACAGGGACCATTATTAGCGGCCAGCCCCAGCATTTT. This translates into CASSYSRRTGTIISGQPQHF.

This clonotype showed up many times. This chain connects TRBV5-5 to TRBJ2-2; TRBD1 matches at 7 bases. Germline values: CDR1 SGHKS, CDR2 YYEKEE (reference sequence). V was clipped by 5 bases and J by 5 bases; unmatched bases: 12. The CDR3 length is 16 residues. The CDR3, as DNA: TGTGCCAGCAGGCGCGACAGGGCTTTAGGGACCGGGGAGCTGTTTTTT. Its protein is CASRRDRALGTGELFF.

The sample holds many counts of this clonotype. CDR3 sequence reads: CASSPPQVATEAFF. For the CDR3, the DNA is TGTGCCAGCAGCCCCCCCCAAGTAGCCACTGAAGCTTTCTTT. The chain combines TRBV12-3 or TRBV12-4 with TRBJ1-1; unclear D gene. V was cut by 6 bases and J by 4 bases, with 15 bases left in between. CDR3 length: 14 residues.

The chain uses TRBV19 and TRBJ2-7, with no clear D. The germline V and J ends were trimmed by 2 bases and 5 bases, with 13 bases remaining between them. The CDR3 is 14 amino acids. Germline lookup yields CDR1 LNHDA and CDR2 SQIVND (reference sequence). The CDR3 sequence: CASSISHTDDEQYF. The CDR3 DNA sequence: TGTGCCAGTAGTATATCCCATACCGACGACGAGCAGTACTTC.

There are many counts of this clonotype. The chain combines TRBV7-2 with TRBJ2-5, with TRBD2 identical over 15 bases. The CDR3 has 15 residues. In germline, CDR1 is SGHTA, CDR2 FQGNSA. Germline trimming cut 4 bases from V and 5 bases from J; bases unmatched to any gene: 2. The CDR3 DNA follows: TGTGCCAGCAGCTGGACTAGCGGGAGGGCCGAGACCCAGTACTTC. As protein: CASSWTSGRAETQYF.

Concerning this clonotype: It may be a read error: a sequence one base away is much more abundant. The chain uses TRBV7-2 and TRBJ1-1; D unclear. The CDR3 loop spans 12 amino acids. Germline CDR1 SGHTA, CDR2 FQGNSA. CDR3 DNA: TGTGCCAACAGCTCCATGAACACTGAAGCTTTCTTT. Amino acids: CANSSMNTEAFF.

V usage is TRBV11-2 and J usage is TRBJ2-1; 9 positions agree with TRBD2. The CDR3 extends over 15 amino acids. The germline CDR1 and CDR2 sequences are SGHAT and FQNNGV. Losses at the gene ends were 4 bases for V and 12 bases for J; bases not matched to a gene: 13. In DNA form, the CDR3 reads TGTGCCAGCAGCTCCCCCTTAGTAGCGGGAGTGGGGCAGTTCTTC. It translates to CASSSPLVAGVGQFF.

Ten or more counts support this clonotype. V usage is TRBV2 and J usage is TRBJ2-5; no reliable D call. V lost 1 base to trimming and J lost 1 base, with 4 bases between them. The germline V gene has CDR1 SNHLY and CDR2 FYNNEI. The CDR3 totals 13 residues. The CDR3 coding sequence is TGTGCCAGCAGTGAAGGCGGCCAAGAGACCCAGTACTTC. The encoded protein is CASSEGGQETQYF.

This rearrangement joins TRBV3-1 to TRBJ1-3; 12 bases align to TRBD1. The CDR3 consists of 17 residues. The V and J ends lost 3 bases and 4 bases, in that order; junction bases with no gene match: 7. Germline-derived CDR1 and CDR2 are LGHDT and YNNKEL (reference sequence). CDR3: CASSQTGQGANGNTIYF. For the CDR3, the DNA is TGTGCCAGCAGCCAGACGGGACAGGGGGCAAACGGAAACACCATATATTTT.